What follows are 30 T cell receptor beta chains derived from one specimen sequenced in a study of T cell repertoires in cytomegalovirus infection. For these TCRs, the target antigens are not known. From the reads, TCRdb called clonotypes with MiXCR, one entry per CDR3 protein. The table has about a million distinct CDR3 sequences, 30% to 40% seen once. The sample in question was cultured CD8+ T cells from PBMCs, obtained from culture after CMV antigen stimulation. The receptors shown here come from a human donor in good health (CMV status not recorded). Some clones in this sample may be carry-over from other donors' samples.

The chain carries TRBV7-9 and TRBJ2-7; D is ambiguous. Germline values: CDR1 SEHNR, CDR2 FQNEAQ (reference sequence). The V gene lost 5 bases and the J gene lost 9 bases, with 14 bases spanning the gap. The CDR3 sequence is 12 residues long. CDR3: CASSPDPLGQYF. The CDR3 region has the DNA TGTGCCAGCAGCCCGGACCCTTTAGGGCAGTACTTC.

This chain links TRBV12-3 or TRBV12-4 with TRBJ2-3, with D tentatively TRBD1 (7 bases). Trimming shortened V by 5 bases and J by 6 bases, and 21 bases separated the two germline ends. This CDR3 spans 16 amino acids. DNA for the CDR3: TGTGCCAGCAGTCCCGCTCGCGGGACAGCGAGTGATACGCAGTATTTT. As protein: CASSPARGTASDTQYF.

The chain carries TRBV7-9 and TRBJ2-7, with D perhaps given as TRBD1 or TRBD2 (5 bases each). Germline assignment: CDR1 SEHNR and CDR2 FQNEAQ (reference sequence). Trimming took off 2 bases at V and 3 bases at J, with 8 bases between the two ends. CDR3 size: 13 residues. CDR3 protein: CASSLTGHYEQYF. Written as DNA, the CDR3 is TGTGCCAGCAGCTTAACGGGGCACTACGAGCAGTACTTC. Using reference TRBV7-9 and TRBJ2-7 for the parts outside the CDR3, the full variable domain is DTGVSQNPRHKITKRGQNVTFRCDPISEHNRLYWYRQTLGQGPEFLTYFQNEAQLEKSRLLSDRFSAERPKGSFSTLEIQRTEQGDSAMYLCASSLTGHYEQYFGPGTRLTVT.

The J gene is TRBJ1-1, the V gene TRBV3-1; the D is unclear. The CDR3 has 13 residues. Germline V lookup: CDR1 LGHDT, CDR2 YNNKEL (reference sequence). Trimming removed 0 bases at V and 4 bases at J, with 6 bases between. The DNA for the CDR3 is TGTGCCAGCAGCCAAGACAGAAGCACTGAAGCTTTCTTT. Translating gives CASSQDRSTEAFF.

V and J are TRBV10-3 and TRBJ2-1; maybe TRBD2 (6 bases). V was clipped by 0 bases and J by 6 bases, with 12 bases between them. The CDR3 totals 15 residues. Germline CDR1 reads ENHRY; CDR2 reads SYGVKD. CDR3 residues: CAISESNSGSNEQFF. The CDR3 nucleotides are TGTGCCATCAGTGAGTCGAATAGCGGTAGCAATGAGCAGTTCTTC.

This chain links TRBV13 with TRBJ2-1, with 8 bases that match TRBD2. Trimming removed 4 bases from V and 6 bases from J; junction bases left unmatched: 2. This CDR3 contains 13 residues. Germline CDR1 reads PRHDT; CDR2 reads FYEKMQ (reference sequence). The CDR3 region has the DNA TGTGCCAGCAGCTCGGGGGGGAGCAATGAGCAGTTCTTC. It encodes CASSSGGSNEQFF.

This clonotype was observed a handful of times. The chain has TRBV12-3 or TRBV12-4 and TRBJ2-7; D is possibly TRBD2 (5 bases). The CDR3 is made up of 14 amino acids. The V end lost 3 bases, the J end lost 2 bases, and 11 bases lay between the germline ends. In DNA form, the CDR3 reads TGTGCCAGCAGTTTCTTGGGGAGAGCCTACGAGCAGTACTTC. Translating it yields CASSFLGRAYEQYF.

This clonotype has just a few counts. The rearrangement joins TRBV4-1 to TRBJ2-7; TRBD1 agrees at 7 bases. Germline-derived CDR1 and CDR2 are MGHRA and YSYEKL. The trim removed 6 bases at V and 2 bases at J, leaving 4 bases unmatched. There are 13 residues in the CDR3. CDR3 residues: CASRSQGAYEQYF. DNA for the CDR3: TGCGCCAGCAGATCCCAGGGGGCCTACGAGCAGTACTTC.

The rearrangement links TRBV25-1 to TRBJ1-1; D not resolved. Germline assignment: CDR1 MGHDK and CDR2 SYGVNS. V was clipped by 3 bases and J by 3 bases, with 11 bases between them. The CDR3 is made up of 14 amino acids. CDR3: CASSEIGADTEAFF. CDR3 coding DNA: TGTGCCAGCAGTGAGATCGGCGCCGACACTGAAGCTTTCTTT. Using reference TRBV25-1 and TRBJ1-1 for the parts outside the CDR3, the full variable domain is EADIYQTPRYLVIGTGKKITLECSQTMGHDKMYWYQQDPGMELHLIHYSYGVNSTEKGDLSSESTVSRIRTEHFPLTLESARPSHTSQYLCASSEIGADTEAFFGQGTRLTVV.

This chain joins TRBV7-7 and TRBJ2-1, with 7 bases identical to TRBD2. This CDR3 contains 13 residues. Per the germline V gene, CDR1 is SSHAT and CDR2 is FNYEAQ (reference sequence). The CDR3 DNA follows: TGTGCTGTACCCGGGACTGGGGGGGATGAGCAGTTCTTC. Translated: CAVPGTGGDEQFF.

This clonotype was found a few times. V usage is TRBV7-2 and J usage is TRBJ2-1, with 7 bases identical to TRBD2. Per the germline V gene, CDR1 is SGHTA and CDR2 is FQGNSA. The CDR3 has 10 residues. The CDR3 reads CAGAGLREFF. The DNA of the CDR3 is TGTGCAGGAGCGGGACTTCGCGAATTCTTC.

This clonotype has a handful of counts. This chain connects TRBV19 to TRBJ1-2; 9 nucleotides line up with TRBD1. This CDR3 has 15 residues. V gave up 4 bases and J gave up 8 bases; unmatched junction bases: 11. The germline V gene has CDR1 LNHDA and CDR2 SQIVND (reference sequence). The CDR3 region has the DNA TGTGCCAGTAGTACTCCGCCGGGACAGGGAAGGGGCTACACCTTC. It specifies CASSTPPGQGRGYTF.

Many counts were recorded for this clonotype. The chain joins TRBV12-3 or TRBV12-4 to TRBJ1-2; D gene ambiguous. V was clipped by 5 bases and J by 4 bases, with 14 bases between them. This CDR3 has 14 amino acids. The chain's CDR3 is CASSDRAAIYGYTF. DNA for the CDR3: TGTGCCAGCAGTGACCGGGCCGCAATCTATGGCTACACCTTC.

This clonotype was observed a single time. CDR3 bases: TGCAGTGCTATAACAGGGGAGGGGTATGGCTACACCTTC. It yields the protein CSAITGEGYGYTF. This chain joins TRBV20-1 and TRBJ1-2; 7 nucleotides line up with TRBD1. From germline, CDR1 is DFQATT and CDR2 SNEGSKA (reference sequence). V trimming: 4 bases; J trimming: 5 bases; junction bases outside the gene matches: 7. This CDR3 has 13 residues.

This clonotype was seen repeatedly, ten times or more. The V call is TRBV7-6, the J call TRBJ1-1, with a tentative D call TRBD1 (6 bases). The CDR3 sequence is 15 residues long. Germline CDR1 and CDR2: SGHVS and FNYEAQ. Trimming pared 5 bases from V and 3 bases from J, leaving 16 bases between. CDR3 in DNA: TGTGCCAGCAGCCCTAGAGGGGGGCCAGACACTGAAGCTTTCTTT. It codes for CASSPRGGPDTEAFF.

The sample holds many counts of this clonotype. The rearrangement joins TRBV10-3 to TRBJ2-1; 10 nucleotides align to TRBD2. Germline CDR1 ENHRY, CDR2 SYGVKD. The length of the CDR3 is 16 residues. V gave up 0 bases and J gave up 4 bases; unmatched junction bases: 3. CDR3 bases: TGTGCCATCAGTGAGTCGGCTAGCGGGGGTTACAATGAGCAGTTCTTC. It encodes CAISESASGGYNEQFF.

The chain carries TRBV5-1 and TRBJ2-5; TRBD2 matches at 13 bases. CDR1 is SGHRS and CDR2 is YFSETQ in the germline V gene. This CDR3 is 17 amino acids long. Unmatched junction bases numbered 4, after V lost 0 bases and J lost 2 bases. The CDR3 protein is CASSLEGLAGEQETQYF. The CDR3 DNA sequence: TGCGCCAGCAGCTTGGAAGGACTAGCGGGGGAACAAGAGACCCAGTACTTC.

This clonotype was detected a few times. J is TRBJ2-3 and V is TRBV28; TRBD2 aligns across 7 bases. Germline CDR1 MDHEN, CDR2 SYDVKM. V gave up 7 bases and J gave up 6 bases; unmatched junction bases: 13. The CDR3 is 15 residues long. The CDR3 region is CASNTERGPPDTQYF. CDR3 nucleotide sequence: TGTGCCAGCAATACCGAGCGGGGACCTCCGGATACGCAGTATTTT.

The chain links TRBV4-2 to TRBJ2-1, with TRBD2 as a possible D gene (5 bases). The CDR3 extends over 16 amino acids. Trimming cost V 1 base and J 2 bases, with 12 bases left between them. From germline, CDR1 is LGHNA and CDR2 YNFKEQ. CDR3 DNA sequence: TGTGCCAGCAGCCAAGTTGTTGGGGAGACCTACAATGAGCAGTTCTTC. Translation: CASSQVVGETYNEQFF.

The CDR3 coding sequence is TGCGCCAGCAGCCCCTTACCAATGAACACTGAAGCTTTCTTT. It encodes CASSPLPMNTEAFF. The gene calls are TRBV5-1 and TRBJ1-1; D is undetermined. The CDR3 loop spans 14 amino acids. The germline V and J ends were trimmed by 4 bases and 0 bases, with 10 bases remaining between them. Germline values: CDR1 SGHRS, CDR2 YFSETQ.

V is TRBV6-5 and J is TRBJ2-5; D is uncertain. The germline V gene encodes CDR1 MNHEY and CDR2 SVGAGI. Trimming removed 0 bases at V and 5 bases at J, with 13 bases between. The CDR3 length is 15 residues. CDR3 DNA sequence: TGTGCCAGCAGTTACTCTCGGGTGGCGTCGGAGACCCAGTACTTC. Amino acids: CASSYSRVASETQYF.

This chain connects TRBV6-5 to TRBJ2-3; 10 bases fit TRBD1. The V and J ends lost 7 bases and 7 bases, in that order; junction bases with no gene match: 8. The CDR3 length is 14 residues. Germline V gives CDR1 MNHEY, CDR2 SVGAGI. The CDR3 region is CASTETGGKYTQYF. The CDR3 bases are TGTGCCAGCACCGAGACAGGGGGCAAATATACGCAGTATTTT.

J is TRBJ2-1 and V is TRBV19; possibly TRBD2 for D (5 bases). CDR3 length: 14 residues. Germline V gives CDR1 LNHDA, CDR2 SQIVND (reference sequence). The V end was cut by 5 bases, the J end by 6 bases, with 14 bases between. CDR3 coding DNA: TGTGCCAGTAGTTTCGGTGCGAGGGTCAATGAGCAGTTCTTC. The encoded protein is CASSFGARVNEQFF.

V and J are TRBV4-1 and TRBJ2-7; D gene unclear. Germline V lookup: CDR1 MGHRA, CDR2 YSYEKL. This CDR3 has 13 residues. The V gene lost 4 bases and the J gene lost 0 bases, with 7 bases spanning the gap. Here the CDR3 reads CASSPYLSYEQYV. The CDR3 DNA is TGCGCCAGCAGCCCGTATCTCTCCTACGAGCAGTACGTC.

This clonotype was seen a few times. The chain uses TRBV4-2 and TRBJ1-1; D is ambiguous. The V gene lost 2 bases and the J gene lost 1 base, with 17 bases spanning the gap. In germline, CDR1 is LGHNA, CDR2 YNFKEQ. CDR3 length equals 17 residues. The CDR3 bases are TGTGCCAGCAGCCAATCACGGTATGGGGAGGGGAACACTGAAGCTTTCTTT. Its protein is CASSQSRYGEGNTEAFF.

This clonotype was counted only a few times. The DNA for the CDR3 is TGCGCCAGCAGCCAACTTCTGGACAATGAGCAGTTCTTC. As protein: CASSQLLDNEQFF. V usage is TRBV4-1 and J usage is TRBJ2-1; no reliable D call. V lost 2 bases and J lost 5, with 7 bases in between. Germline lookup yields CDR1 MGHRA and CDR2 YSYEKL. The CDR3 contains 13 residues.

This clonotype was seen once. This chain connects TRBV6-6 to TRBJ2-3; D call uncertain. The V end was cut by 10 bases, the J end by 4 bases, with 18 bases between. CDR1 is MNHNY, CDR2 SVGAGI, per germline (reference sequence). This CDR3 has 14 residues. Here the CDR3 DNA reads TGTGCCATTGGACCCTACACCGAGCCAGATACGCAGTATTTT. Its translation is CAIGPYTEPDTQYF.

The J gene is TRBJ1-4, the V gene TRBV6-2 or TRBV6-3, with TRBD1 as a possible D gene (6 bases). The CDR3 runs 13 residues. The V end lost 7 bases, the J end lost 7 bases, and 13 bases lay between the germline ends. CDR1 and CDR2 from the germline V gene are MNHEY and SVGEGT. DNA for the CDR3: TGTGCCAGCACAACAGGGCGAAGTGAAAAACTGTTTTTT. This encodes CASTTGRSEKLFF.

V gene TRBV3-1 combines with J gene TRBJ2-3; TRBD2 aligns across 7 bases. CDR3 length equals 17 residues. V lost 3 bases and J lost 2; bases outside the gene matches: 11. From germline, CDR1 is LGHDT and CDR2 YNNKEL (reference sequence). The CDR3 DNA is TGTGCCAGCAGCCAGGCTGGGGCTAGCGGATACACAGATACGCAGTATTTT. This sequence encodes CASSQAGASGYTDTQYF.

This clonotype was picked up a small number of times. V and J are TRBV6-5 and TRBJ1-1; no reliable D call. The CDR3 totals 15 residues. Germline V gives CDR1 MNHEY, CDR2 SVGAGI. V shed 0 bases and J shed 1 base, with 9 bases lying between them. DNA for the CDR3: TGTGCCAGCAGTTACTCGAATTCCAGGAACACTGAAGCTTTCTTT. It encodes CASSYSNSRNTEAFF.